Included here is one TCR beta chain sequence, with context. No antigen is known for it. CDR3 length: 12 residues. Germline V gene lookup returns CDR1 LGHNT and CDR2 FRNRAP. V was cut by 3 bases and J by 5 bases, with 5 bases left in between. The data stem from a study of cytomegalovirus exposure and HLA in healthy donors. About the research overall: The platform used for the roughly 120 validation repertoires matched that of the 650 to 750 first-cohort repertoires, a later analysis reported.

TCRdb's copy holds only in-frame clones and misses some; the assay was immunoSEQ multiplex PCR. The repertoire consists of some 180,000 clones, with roughly 86% occurring once and the leading ten covering 6.5% to 7.5%. Notes on the study in general: Rare TCR sequences predominated, though certain public TCRs were found in many donors. For cytomegalovirus status, the classifier reportedly gave diagnoses with high specificity and sensitivity.

V gene TRBV12-5 combines with J gene TRBJ1-5; D unclear. The TCR originated in a man under 40 in good health and CMV-seropositive. Sequenced input: PBMCs. The CDR3, as DNA: TGTGCTAGTGGTTTTAACGATCAGCCCCAGCATTTT. Amino acids: CASGFNDQPQHF.